The 23 T cell receptor beta chains in this list originate from one sample, sequenced in a study of blood T cell repertoires in COVID-19. Sequencing used immunoSEQ multiplex PCR; TCRdb keeps in-frame clones, though not all of them. The table has tens of thousands of clones, roughly 84% seen once; the top ten hold roughly 3%. Input material: peripheral blood. These TCRs come from a man aged 50 to 60 with acute or convalescent COVID-19.

The rearrangement uses TRBV6-5 and TRBJ2-1, with 8 bases fitting TRBD2. With V trimmed by 6 bases and J by 2 bases, 3 bases remained unmatched. The length of the CDR3 is 14 residues. Germline values: CDR1 MNHEY, CDR2 SVGAGI. DNA for the CDR3: TGTGCCAGCAGGGGACTAGTCACCTACAATGAGCAGTTCTTC. This sequence encodes CASRGLVTYNEQFF.

V is TRBV19 and J is TRBJ2-3; the match to TRBD1 covers 8 bases. The J segment lost 7 bases and the V segment lost 6 bases, leaving 6 bases of the junction unmatched. Germline-derived CDR1 and CDR2 are LNHDA and SQIVND (reference sequence). The CDR3 contains 13 residues. In DNA, the CDR3 is TGTGCCAGTAGCAGGGGGCTGGCAAATACGCAGTATTTT. Residues: CASSRGLANTQYF. Looking up the rest from reference TRBV19 and TRBJ2-3 gives the full variable domain: DGGITQSPKYLFRKEGQNVTLSCEQNLNHDAMYWYRQDPGQGLRLIYYSQIVNDFQKGDIAEGYSVSREKKESFPLTVTSAQKNPTAFYLCASSRGLANTQYFGPGTRLTVL.

The chain carries TRBV6-6 and TRBJ1-4; 7 nucleotides align to TRBD1. The V gene's germline CDR1 is MNHNY and CDR2 SVGAGI (reference sequence). This CDR3 spans 14 amino acids. V dropped 3 bases and J dropped 7; count of bases not matched to a gene: 5. This chain's CDR3 is CASSYNRGTEKLFF. DNA for the CDR3: TGTGCCAGCAGTTATAACAGGGGCACTGAAAAACTGTTTTTT.

This clone was detected a few times. The V and J genes are TRBV28 and TRBJ1-1, with 9 bases aligning to TRBD1. Per germline, CDR1 MDHEN and CDR2 SYDVKM. The CDR3 runs to 16 residues. The V and J ends lost 5 bases and 5 bases, in that order; junction bases with no gene match: 12. CDR3 bases: TGTGCCAGCAGTAAATATTACAGGGGGCGCGGGACTGAAGCTTTCTTT. Translated, it gives CASSKYYRGRGTEAFF.

This chain joins TRBV12-3 or TRBV12-4 and TRBJ1-1; D is possibly TRBD1 (6 bases). The CDR3 extends over 12 amino acids. Trimming pared 5 bases from V and 11 bases from J, leaving 15 bases between. CDR3 region: CASSPRGQAAFF. Here the CDR3 DNA reads TGTGCCAGCAGTCCACGGGGACAAGCGGCTTTCTTT.

V is TRBV6-4 and J is TRBJ1-1; 9 bases are shared with TRBD1. There are 16 residues in the CDR3. Trimming cost V 8 bases and J 4 bases; bases outside gene matches: 14. Germline CDR1 MRHNA, CDR2 SNTAGT. CDR3 DNA sequence: TGTGCCAGCCCCCCCGGACAGGGGCGACGAGGCACTGAAGCTTTCTTT. Encoded protein: CASPPGQGRRGTEAFF.

This clone was observed a few times. The chain carries TRBV25-1 and TRBJ1-4; D ambiguous. CDR3 length: 13 residues. Trimming pared 0 bases from V and 5 bases from J, leaving 4 bases between. Per germline, CDR1 MGHDK and CDR2 SYGVNS. CDR3 amino acids: CASSEYRNEKLFF. The CDR3 nucleotides are TGTGCCAGCAGTGAATATCGGAATGAAAAACTGTTTTTT.

This clone came up a few times. V is TRBV19 and J is TRBJ2-5; TRBD1 agrees at 7 bases. Germline V CDR1 and CDR2: LNHDA, SQIVND (reference sequence). Trimming removed 2 bases from V and 2 bases from J; junction bases left unmatched: 5. This CDR3 is 15 amino acids long. For the CDR3, the DNA is TGTGCCAGTAGTATAATGGGACAGCTACAAGAGACCCAGTACTTC. It codes for CASSIMGQLQETQYF.

V and J are TRBV4-1 and TRBJ2-5, with 7 bases fitting TRBD2. The germline V gene encodes CDR1 MGHRA and CDR2 YSYEKL. This CDR3 is 16 amino acids long. Unmatched junction bases numbered 6, after V lost 0 bases and J lost 2 bases. CDR3 nucleotides: TGCGCCAGCAGCCAAGAATGGGGGGGTCAACAAGAGACCCAGTACTTC. Protein sequence: CASSQEWGGQQETQYF.

V and J are TRBV5-1 and TRBJ2-1; perhaps TRBD1 as D (5 bases). Germline values: CDR1 SGHRS, CDR2 YFSETQ. The CDR3 loop spans 15 amino acids. V dropped 0 bases and J dropped 8 bases, with 15 bases sitting between them. DNA of the CDR3: TGCGCCAGCAGCTTGGTGGACAAAAGTCGGGATGAGCAGTTCTTC. Its protein product is CASSLVDKSRDEQFF. Full variable domain (rest looked up from reference TRBV5-1 and TRBJ2-1): KAGVTQTPRYLIKTRGQQVTLSCSPISGHRSVSWYQQTPGQGLQFLFEYFSETQRNKGNFPGRFSGRQFSNSRSEMNVSTLELGDSALYLCASSLVDKSRDEQFFGPGTRLTVL.

V is TRBV19 and J is TRBJ2-2; 8 nucleotides match TRBD2. The CDR3 contains 16 residues. The V segment lost 0 bases and the J segment 2 bases; nucleotides outside the gene matches: 2. Germline V CDR1 and CDR2: LNHDA, SQIVND (reference sequence). The CDR3 here is CASSIERGANTGELFF. CDR3 nucleotide sequence: TGTGCCAGTAGTATAGAGCGGGGGGCAAACACCGGGGAGCTGTTTTTT. The whole variable domain, filled in from reference TRBV19 and TRBJ2-2, reads DGGITQSPKYLFRKEGQNVTLSCEQNLNHDAMYWYRQDPGQGLRLIYYSQIVNDFQKGDIAEGYSVSREKKESFPLTVTSAQKNPTAFYLCASSIERGANTGELFFGEGSRLTVL.

This chain uses TRBV4-2 with TRBJ2-3; 11 bases align to TRBD2. V trimming: 1 base; J trimming: 1 base; junction bases outside the gene matches: 7. The CDR3 totals 18 residues. Germline values: CDR1 LGHNA, CDR2 YNFKEQ. CDR3 in DNA: TGTGCCAGCAGCCAAGGATCGCTAGCGGGGGGACGCACAGATACGCAGTATTTT. Translation gives CASSQGSLAGGRTDTQYF.

The gene calls are TRBV7-8 and TRBJ1-2; a possible D gene is TRBD1 (6 bases). The germline gives CDR1 SGHVS, CDR2 FQNEAQ. This CDR3 has 13 amino acids. V lost 5 bases and J lost 5, with 12 bases in between. Here the CDR3 DNA reads TGTGCCAGCAGCCACAGGGAGGGGTATGGCTACACCTTC. As protein: CASSHREGYGYTF.

This clone was picked up a small number of times. The CDR3 is CASSRLAVQETQYF. DNA of the CDR3: TGTGCCAGCAGTCGACTAGCGGTCCAAGAGACCCAGTACTTC. This sequence joins TRBV6-2 or TRBV6-3 and TRBJ2-5; 9 bases align to TRBD2. Germline V CDR1 and CDR2: MNHEY, SVGEGT. This CDR3 has 14 residues. V dropped 5 bases and J dropped 1; count of bases not matched to a gene: 2.

The chain employs TRBV6-5 and TRBJ2-7; 9 nucleotides line up with TRBD1. The CDR3 is 14 amino acids. Germline values: CDR1 MNHEY, CDR2 SVGAGI. J was trimmed by 2 bases and V by 2 bases; bases with no gene match: 1. The CDR3 reads CASSYRQGAYEQYF. The DNA of the CDR3 is TGTGCCAGCAGTTACCGACAGGGGGCCTACGAGCAGTACTTC.

The chain joins TRBV12-3 or TRBV12-4 to TRBJ2-7, with D maybe TRBD2 (5 bases). Between the trimmed V and J ends, which lost 7 bases and 3 bases, there was a span of 10 bases. This CDR3 region has 12 residues. The DNA of the CDR3 is TGTGCCAGCACCGTCAGCGGCTACGAGCAGTACTTC. As protein: CASTVSGYEQYF.

The gene calls are TRBV11-2 and TRBJ1-3, with D maybe TRBD1 (5 bases). Germline V gene lookup returns CDR1 SGHAT and CDR2 FQNNGV. The CDR3 has 15 amino acids. The V end lost 1 base, the J end lost 0 bases, and 7 bases lay between the germline ends. The CDR3 loop is CASSLGGYSGNTIYF. The CDR3 DNA reads as TGTGCCAGCAGCTTAGGGGGCTACTCTGGAAACACCATATATTTT.

This sequence joins TRBV19 and TRBJ1-5, with D tentatively TRBD1 (6 bases). Trimming shortened V by 2 bases and J by 1 base, and 9 bases separated the two germline ends. The CDR3 is 15 residues long. From germline, CDR1 is LNHDA and CDR2 SQIVND (reference sequence). This chain's CDR3 is CASSIQGSSNQPQHF. The CDR3 coding sequence is TGTGCCAGTAGTATACAGGGGTCAAGCAATCAGCCCCAGCATTTT.

V usage is TRBV23-1 and J usage is TRBJ2-7; 8 bases match TRBD1. TRBV23-1 is given ORF status, its function remaining uncertain. The CDR3 runs 15 residues. V lost 4 bases, J lost 0 bases, and 5 bases stayed unmatched. The CDR3 loop is CASSLTGVSSYEQYF. The CDR3, as DNA: TGCGCCAGCAGTCTGACAGGGGTCAGCTCCTACGAGCAGTACTTC.

The gene calls are TRBV6-4 and TRBJ2-4; 9 bases line up with TRBD1. Germline V CDR1 and CDR2: MRHNA, SNTAGT. Unmatched junction bases numbered 8, after V lost 5 bases and J lost 6 bases. The CDR3 is made up of 15 amino acids. CDR3 in amino acids: CASSKIDRGVNIQYF. CDR3 bases: TGTGCCAGCAGTAAAATAGACAGGGGGGTAAACATTCAGTACTTC.

The J gene is TRBJ1-3, the V gene TRBV3-1 (or the pseudogene TRBV3-2), with D possibly being TRBD1 (5 bases). From germline, CDR1 is LGHDT and CDR2 YNNKEL (reference sequence). The CDR3 is made up of 14 amino acids. V lost 4 bases and J 0 bases, leaving 7 bases between the germline ends. The CDR3 loop is CASSPGLSGNTIYF. Written as DNA, the CDR3 is TGTGCCAGCAGCCCAGGGCTCTCTGGAAACACCATATATTTT.

The chain couples TRBV28 to TRBJ1-2; 7 bases line up with TRBD1. This CDR3 spans 16 amino acids. V gave up 5 bases and J gave up 8 bases; unmatched junction bases: 17. Germline CDR1 is MDHEN and CDR2 is SYDVKM. CDR3 in amino acids: CASSPTSLQGWGGYTF. The CDR3 nucleotides are TGTGCCAGCAGTCCAACCTCATTACAGGGGTGGGGCGGCTACACCTTC.

The chain combines TRBV5-6 with TRBJ2-7, with 13 bases lining up with TRBD2. Germline V lookup: CDR1 SGHDT, CDR2 YYEEEE. This CDR3 comprises 15 residues. With V trimmed by 4 bases and J by 3 bases, 4 bases remained unmatched. CDR3 in DNA: TGTGCCAGCAGCCCGGGACTAGCGGGAAGCTACGAGCAGTACTTC. As protein: CASSPGLAGSYEQYF.